Sequencing of this T cell receptor (beta chain) was carried out in a study of blood T cell repertoires in COVID-19. Trimming took off 4 bases at V and 4 bases at J, with 16 bases between the two ends. Per germline, CDR1 SGHRS and CDR2 YFSETQ. The CDR3 loop spans 15 amino acids. Assay used: immunoSEQ multiplex PCR; TCRdb lists only in-frame clones, some missing. The sample contains some 290,000 clones, around 90% of which appear only once. This clonotype was sampled from a woman in her thirties or forties with COVID-19, enrolled during active disease. The chain employs TRBV5-1 and TRBJ2-3; D is possibly TRBD2 (6 bases). Sequencing was done on a sample of peripheral blood. In DNA, the CDR3 is TGCGCCAGCAGCATGAGCGGGCGGATCGCAGATACGCAGTATTTT. Translation gives CASSMSGRIADTQYF. The entire variable domain, with the rest obtained from reference TRBV5-1 and TRBJ2-3, is as follows: KAGVTQTPRYLIKTRGQQVTLSCSPISGHRSVSWYQQTPGQGLQFLFEYFSETQRNKGNFPGRFSGRQFSNSRSEMNVSTLELGDSALYLCASSMSGRIADTQYFGPGTRLTVL.